These 8 T cell receptor beta chains originate from one sample sequenced in a study of cytomegalovirus exposure and HLA in healthy donors. The primer mix had 60 Vbeta and 13 Jbeta primers. Sequenced by immunoSEQ multiplex PCR; TCRdb stores in-frame clones only, minus some. Its listing shows tens of thousands of clones. The sequencing input was PBMCs. The origin of the receptors is a man aged 35 to 55 in good health and CMV-seronegative.

The chain recombines TRBV29-1 with TRBJ2-3; D might be TRBD2 (5 bases). Trimming took 4 bases from V and 4 from J, leaving 9 bases between them. The CDR3 is 12 amino acids. The V gene's germline CDR1 is SQVTM and CDR2 ANQGSEA. As DNA, the CDR3 is TGCAGCGTTGTGAGGGAAGCAGATACGCAGTATTTT. Its translation is CSVVREADTQYF.

The chain uses TRBV28 and TRBJ2-7, with TRBD2 identical over 12 bases. The junction had 10 bases not matched to a gene; V was cut back by 5 bases and J by 11 bases. The CDR3 is 14 amino acids. The germline CDR1 and CDR2 sequences are MDHEN and SYDVKM. DNA for the CDR3: TGTGCCAGCAGTCAACGACTAGCGGGAGTTGGGGAGTACTTC. This sequence encodes CASSQRLAGVGEYF. The variable domain in full, completed from reference TRBV28 and TRBJ2-7, reads DVKVTQSSRYLVKRTGEKVFLECVQDMDHENMFWYRQDPGLGLRLIYFSYDVKMKEKGDIPEGYSVSREKKERFSLILESASTNQTSMYLCASSQRLAGVGEYFGPGTRLTVT.

J is TRBJ1-4 and V is TRBV4-2; the D is unclear. This CDR3 comprises 15 residues. The V gene's germline CDR1 is LGHNA and CDR2 YNFKEQ. V shed 3 bases and J shed 5 bases, with 13 bases lying between them. CDR3 DNA sequence: TGTGCCAGCAGCCATCGGGAAGGTCGGAATGAAAAACTGTTTTTT. It specifies CASSHREGRNEKLFF.

V gene TRBV4-3 combines with J gene TRBJ2-1, with 7 positions matching TRBD2. V trimming: 2 bases; J trimming: 5 bases; junction bases outside the gene matches: 6. CDR3 size: 15 residues. Looked up from germline, CDR1 is LGHNA and CDR2 is YSLEER. The CDR3 region is CASSQYNGRNNEQFF. CDR3 DNA sequence: TGCGCCAGCAGCCAATATAACGGGAGGAACAATGAGCAGTTCTTC.

The V and J genes are TRBV5-6 and TRBJ1-2; no definite D call. V was pared by 2 bases and J by 1 base, with 6 bases between. CDR1 SGHDT and CDR2 YYEEEE come from the germline V gene. This CDR3 comprises 13 residues. CDR3 in DNA: TGTGCCAGCAGCTTACCGGGTAACTATGGCTACACCTTC. This sequence encodes CASSLPGNYGYTF.

The chain links TRBV6-1 to TRBJ2-2, with 8 positions matching TRBD2. After removal of 6 bases from V and 5 bases from J, the junction contained 8 bases not matched to a gene. Looked up from germline, CDR1 is MNHNS and CDR2 is SASEGT. The CDR3 spans 15 residues. The CDR3 nucleotides are TGTGCCAGCAGGATGACCCCGGGAGGGACCGGGGAGCTGTTTTTT. Translation gives CASRMTPGGTGELFF.

This chain links TRBV6-1 with TRBJ2-5, with 8 bases lining up with TRBD2. The V gene's germline CDR1 is MNHNS and CDR2 SASEGT. Losses at the gene ends were 0 bases for V and 5 bases for J; bases not matched to a gene: 5. The CDR3 runs to 15 residues. In nucleotides, the CDR3 is TGTGCCAGCAGTGAAGCGGCGGGAGGCGGGGAGACCCAGTACTTC. Encoded protein: CASSEAAGGGETQYF.

The genes are TRBV5-4 and TRBJ1-2; the D gene is possibly TRBD1 (5 bases). The CDR3 consists of 14 residues. Germline-derived CDR1 and CDR2 are SGHNT and YYREEE (reference sequence). V was shortened by 4 bases and J by 6 bases, with 16 bases between the two germline ends. The CDR3 DNA reads as TGTGCCAGCAGCCGCCCATCGGGGGGGAATGGCTACACCTTC. This sequence encodes CASSRPSGGNGYTF. Complete variable domain (other parts from reference TRBV5-4 and TRBJ1-2): ETGVTQSPTHLIKTRGQQVTLRCSSQSGHNTVSWYQQALGQGPQFIFQYYREEENGRGNFPPRFSGLQFPNYSSELNVNALELDDSALYLCASSRPSGGNGYTFGSGTRLTVV.